The present T cell receptor beta chain was sequenced within a study of STAT5B mutations in CD4+ large granular lymphocyte leukemia. Broader study findings: Top patient clones used TRBV06 genes more often: 8/27 versus 2/35 in controls. Main leukemic clonotypes were patient-specific, but 20% to 25% appeared at low frequency elsewhere.

On this clone itself: What it binds is unknown.

Germline V gives CDR1 SEHNR, CDR2 FQNEAQ (reference sequence). The CDR3 is 12 residues long. Trimming pared 4 bases from V and 5 bases from J, leaving 6 bases between. TCRdb's copy holds only in-frame clones and misses some; the assay was immunoSEQ multiplex PCR. This sample carries roughly 30,000 clones, 85% to 90% of them seen once, and the ten largest clones take 0.41%. This sequence was found in a human donor in good health. The chain recombines TRBV7-9 with TRBJ1-5; unclear D gene. The sequenced sample was CD4+ T cells from blood buffy coats. Here the CDR3 reads CASSSYYQPQHF. The DNA of the CDR3 is TGTGCCAGCAGCTCCTACTATCAGCCCCAGCATTTT.